Each of the 20 T cell receptor beta chains below was sequenced from the same sample in a study of metastatic and nonmetastatic thyroid tumors. Treatment of any kind had been given to no patient before thyroid surgery. TCRdb re-called the PCR reads via MiXCR. The sample gives 30,000 to 35,000 clones, 25% to 35% of which show up once; over 25% is in the top ten. Sequenced input: blood. These receptors all come from a female donor with papillary thyroid cancer or a benign thyroid nodule (not recorded which). Some clones in this sample may be carry-over from other donors' samples.

About this clone itself: One end of the junction is discordant with germline, which a read error may explain. The chain couples TRBV28 to TRBJ1-5, with 9 bases matching TRBD1. The CDR3 length is 15 residues. Germline V gene sequence: CDR1 MDHEN, CDR2 SYDVKM. The CDR3 DNA reads TGTGCCAGCAGTTTACCATACAGGGGGCATCAGCCCCATCATTTT. Encoded protein: CASSLPYRGHQPHHF.

Ten or more counts support this clone. The chain carries TRBV2 and TRBJ1-4; a weak D match, TRBD1 (5 bases). This CDR3 is 17 amino acids long. Germline CDR1 SNHLY, CDR2 FYNNEI. Trimming took 6 bases from V and 2 from J, leaving 19 bases between them. The CDR3 DNA follows: TGTGCCAGCAGCCTAGGCACAGGCTCGTGGACTAATGAAAAACTGTTTTTT. As protein: CASSLGTGSWTNEKLFF.

This clone was found a few times. V is TRBV13 and J is TRBJ1-6; D is possibly TRBD1 (5 bases). This CDR3 has 14 residues. Germline CDR1 and CDR2: PRHDT and FYEKMQ (reference sequence). The V gene lost 2 bases and the J gene lost 10 bases, with 12 bases spanning the gap. The CDR3 is CASSLKGLRSPLHF. The CDR3, as DNA: TGTGCCAGCAGCTTAAAGGGGTTAAGATCACCCCTCCACTTT.

The V gene is TRBV28, the J gene TRBJ2-5; D uncertain. V gave up 2 bases and J gave up 1 base, with 8 bases separating them. This CDR3 region has 14 residues. The germline V gene has CDR1 MDHEN and CDR2 SYDVKM. CDR3 sequence: CASSLGDSQETQYF. The CDR3 DNA reads as TGTGCCAGCAGTTTAGGTGACTCCCAAGAGACCCAGTACTTC. Drawing the rest from reference TRBV28 and TRBJ2-5, the complete variable domain is DVKVTQSSRYLVKRTGEKVFLECVQDMDHENMFWYRQDPGLGLRLIYFSYDVKMKEKGDIPEGYSVSREKKERFSLILESASTNQTSMYLCASSLGDSQETQYFGPGTRLLVL.

This clone showed up just a few times. The rearrangement uses TRBV28 and TRBJ2-2; D uncertain. V was cut by 3 bases and J by 2 bases, with 7 bases left in between. The germline CDR1 and CDR2 sequences are MDHEN and SYDVKM. The CDR3 runs to 14 residues. The CDR3 reads CASSFEYNTGELFF. The CDR3 bases are TGTGCCAGCAGTTTCGAGTATAACACCGGGGAGCTGTTTTTT.

This clone was seen at least ten times. The chain has TRBV19 and TRBJ2-3, with D unresolved. CDR3 length: 14 amino acids. Germline V gives CDR1 LNHDA, CDR2 SQIVND (reference sequence). Trimming took 5 bases from V and 2 from J, leaving 11 bases between them. The CDR3 region is CASSSRAVTDTQYF. The CDR3 DNA reads as TGTGCCAGTAGTTCCCGGGCGGTCACAGATACGCAGTATTTT.

The chain has TRBV6-5 and TRBJ2-2; D is possibly TRBD1 (5 bases). Deletions cut 2 bases from V and 6 bases from J, with 10 bases between. Germline-derived CDR1 and CDR2 are MNHEY and SVGAGI. The CDR3 consists of 14 residues. CDR3 coding DNA: TGTGCCAGCAGTTACGCAAGACAGCCCGGGGAGCTGTTTTTT. This encodes CASSYARQPGELFF.

The V call is TRBV6-1, the J call TRBJ2-7; the D gene is possibly TRBD1 (5 bases). This CDR3 is 12 amino acids long. V was cut by 6 bases and J by 8 bases, with 14 bases left in between. The V gene's germline CDR1 is MNHNS and CDR2 SASEGT. Here the CDR3 DNA reads TGTGCCAGCAGGGACACGTGGATCAAGCAGTACTTC. Its protein product is CASRDTWIKQYF.

The J gene is TRBJ2-2, the V gene TRBV9; a weak D match, TRBD1 (5 bases). The CDR3 consists of 16 residues. The germline gives CDR1 SGDLS, CDR2 YYNGEE. Trimming took 0 bases from V and 2 from J, leaving 11 bases between them. This CDR3 is CASSVEARVNTGELFF. CDR3 nucleotides: TGTGCCAGCAGCGTAGAGGCCAGGGTTAACACCGGGGAGCTGTTTTTT.

The J gene is TRBJ2-2, the V gene TRBV7-3; no clear D gene. Deletions cut 6 bases from V and 1 base from J, with 12 bases between. This CDR3 has 15 amino acids. Germline CDR1 SGHTA, CDR2 FQGTGA. The CDR3, as DNA: TGTGCCAGCAGGTTAGATGGCGAGAACACCGGGGAGCTGTTTTTT. This encodes CASRLDGENTGELFF.

CDR3 protein: CAWRGAYNEQFF. The CDR3 DNA reads TGTGCCTGGAGGGGGGCCTACAATGAGCAGTTCTTC. This sequence joins TRBV30 and TRBJ2-1; either TRBD1 or TRBD2 may fit D (5 bases each). Between the trimmed V and J ends, which lost 3 bases and 2 bases, there was a span of 5 bases. The CDR3 is 12 residues long. Germline V CDR1 and CDR2: GTSNPN, SVGIG (reference sequence).

This clone turned up a few times. With a much larger clone just one base away, this may be a read error. The chain couples TRBV18 to TRBJ2-2, with 14 positions matching TRBD2. CDR3 size: 18 residues. With V trimmed by 4 bases and J by 0 bases, 4 bases remained unmatched. Germline-derived CDR1 and CDR2 are KGHSH and LQKENI. CDR3 bases: TGTGCCAGCTCACTGGGACTAGCGGGAGTATCGAACACCGGGGAGCTGTTTTTT. Its protein is CASSLGLAGVSNTGELFF.

This clone was detected only a few times. The chain employs TRBV6-1 and TRBJ2-3; D perhaps matches TRBD1 (6 bases). Germline lookup yields CDR1 MNHNS and CDR2 SASEGT. Trimming pared 7 bases from V and 2 bases from J, leaving 13 bases between. This CDR3 contains 14 residues. The CDR3 DNA reads as TGTGCCAGCAAATTCAGGGGCCACACAGATACGCAGTATTTT. Amino acid sequence: CASKFRGHTDTQYF.

The CDR3 spells CSATGQVMRTDTQYF. The CDR3 coding sequence is TGCAGTGCTACGGGACAGGTTATGAGGACAGATACGCAGTATTTT. This sequence joins TRBV20-1 and TRBJ2-3, with 8 positions matching TRBD1. This CDR3 has 15 amino acids. The J segment lost 3 bases and the V segment lost 4 bases, leaving 9 bases of the junction unmatched. In germline, CDR1 is DFQATT, CDR2 SNEGSKA (reference sequence).

This clone was seen ten or more times. The CDR3 loop is CASSQSEGDLTDTQYF. The CDR3 DNA reads TGTGCCAGCAGCCAGTCGGAGGGGGACCTTACAGATACGCAGTATTTT. This chain uses TRBV3-1 with TRBJ2-3; D is perhaps TRBD1 or TRBD2 (6 bases each). This CDR3 comprises 16 residues. Trimming shortened V by 3 bases and J by 3 bases, and 16 bases separated the two germline ends. Germline-derived CDR1 and CDR2 are LGHDT and YNNKEL (reference sequence).

The genes are TRBV6-1 and TRBJ1-2; D uncertain. The CDR3 loop spans 12 amino acids. V lost 8 bases to trimming and J lost 0 bases, with 7 bases between them. From germline, CDR1 is MNHNS and CDR2 SASEGT. CDR3 loop: CASAGSNYGYTF. CDR3 coding DNA: TGTGCCAGCGCCGGATCTAACTATGGCTACACCTTC.

The CDR3 loop is CASSDQDRGTATGELFF. CDR3 coding DNA: TGTGCCAGCTCAGACCAAGACAGGGGGACTGCTACCGGGGAGCTGTTTTTT. V and J are TRBV18 and TRBJ2-2, with 9 bases lining up with TRBD1. Trimming cost V 5 bases and J 5 bases; bases outside gene matches: 12. CDR3 length equals 17 residues. Germline CDR1 and CDR2: KGHSH and LQKENI.

The chain combines TRBV20-1 with TRBJ2-7; 12 bases fit TRBD2. This CDR3 is 14 amino acids long. Germline-derived CDR1 and CDR2 are DFQATT and SNEGSKA (reference sequence). V lost 7 bases to trimming and J lost 3 bases; unmatched junction nucleotides: 7. The CDR3 sequence is CSGLGLAGNYEQYF. The CDR3 DNA follows: TGCAGTGGGCTCGGACTAGCGGGGAACTACGAGCAGTACTTC.

The table lists this clone with a few counts. CDR3 nucleotide sequence: TGTGCCAGCAGTGAAGGGGACAGGGTTAAAACAGATACGCAGTATTTT. This encodes CASSEGDRVKTDTQYF. The rearrangement uses TRBV6-1 and TRBJ2-3, with TRBD1 matching over 9 bases. Germline V lookup: CDR1 MNHNS, CDR2 SASEGT. V lost 1 base to trimming and J lost 3 bases; unmatched junction nucleotides: 5. This CDR3 spans 16 amino acids.

The chain links TRBV28 to TRBJ2-7; D gene ambiguous. Germline CDR1 MDHEN, CDR2 SYDVKM. V was trimmed by 6 bases and J by 6 bases, leaving 15 bases between them. The CDR3 length is 13 residues. DNA for the CDR3: TGTGCCAGCAGCTCAGGAAACACTCCCGAGCAGTACTTC. Its protein product is CASSSGNTPEQYF.